This T cell receptor (beta chain) was profiled in a study of blood T cell repertoires in COVID-19. Study details: Both acute and convalescent COVID-19 samples were obtained from the United States, Italy and Spain. From T cells, B-cell-depleted T cells, or PBMCs came the material, which was cDNA or gDNA.

The germline V and J ends were trimmed by 4 bases and 5 bases, with 16 bases remaining between them. This CDR3 has 15 amino acids. From germline, CDR1 is MNHEY and CDR2 SMNVEV (reference sequence). The table came from immunoSEQ multiplex PCR; TCRdb's copy has only in-frame clones and leaves some out. The data hold under 200,000 clones, with roughly four fifths observed a single time. The sequenced material came from peripheral blood. This clonotype was sampled from a woman aged 40 to 50 with acute or convalescent COVID-19. J is TRBJ2-3 and V is TRBV27; weak D call: TRBD2 (7 bases). The CDR3 spells CASSSLGGAGDTQYF. The CDR3, as DNA: TGTGCCAGCAGTTCGTTAGGGGGGGCTGGAGATACGCAGTATTTT.